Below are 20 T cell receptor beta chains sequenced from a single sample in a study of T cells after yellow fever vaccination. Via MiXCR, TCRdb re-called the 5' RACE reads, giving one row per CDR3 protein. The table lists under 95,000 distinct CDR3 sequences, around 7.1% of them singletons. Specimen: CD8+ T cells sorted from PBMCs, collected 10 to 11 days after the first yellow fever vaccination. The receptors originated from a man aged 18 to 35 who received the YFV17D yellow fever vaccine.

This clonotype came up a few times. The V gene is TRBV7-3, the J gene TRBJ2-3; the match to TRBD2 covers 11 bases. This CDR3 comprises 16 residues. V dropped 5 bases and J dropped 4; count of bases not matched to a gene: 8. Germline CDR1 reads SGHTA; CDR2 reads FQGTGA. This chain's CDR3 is CASSAIAGGPPDTQYF. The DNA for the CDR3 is TGTGCCAGCAGCGCCATAGCGGGGGGGCCCCCAGATACGCAGTATTTT.

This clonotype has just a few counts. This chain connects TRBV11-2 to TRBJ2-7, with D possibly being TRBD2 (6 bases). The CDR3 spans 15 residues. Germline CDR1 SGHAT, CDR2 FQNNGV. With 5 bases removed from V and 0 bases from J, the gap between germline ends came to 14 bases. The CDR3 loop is CASSRPRGSSYEQYV. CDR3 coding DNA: TGTGCCAGCAGCCGTCCCCGGGGGAGCTCCTACGAGCAGTACGTC.

CDR3 protein: CAWRWGLGTEAFF. The CDR3 nucleotides are TGTGCCTGGAGGTGGGGGTTAGGGACTGAAGCTTTCTTT. The genes are TRBV30 and TRBJ1-1; a possible D gene is TRBD1 (5 bases). The CDR3 has 13 residues. Trimming left V 3 bases short and J 5 bases short, with 13 bases between. Germline V CDR1 and CDR2: GTSNPN, SVGIG (reference sequence).

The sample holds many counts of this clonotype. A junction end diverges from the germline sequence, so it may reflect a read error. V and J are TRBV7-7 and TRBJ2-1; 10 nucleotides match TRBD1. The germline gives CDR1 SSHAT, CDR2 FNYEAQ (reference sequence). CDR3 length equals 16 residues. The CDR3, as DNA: TGTGCTAGCAGCTTGGCGGCGGGACAGGGGTTATATGAGCAGTTCTTC. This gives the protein CASSLAAGQGLYEQFF. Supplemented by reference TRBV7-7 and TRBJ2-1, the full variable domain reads GAGVSQSPRYKVTKRGQDVTLRCDPISSHATLYWYQQALGQGPEFLTYFNYEAQPDKSGLPSDRFSAERPEGSISTLTIQRTEQRDSAMYRCASSLAAGQGLYEQFFGPGTRLTVL.

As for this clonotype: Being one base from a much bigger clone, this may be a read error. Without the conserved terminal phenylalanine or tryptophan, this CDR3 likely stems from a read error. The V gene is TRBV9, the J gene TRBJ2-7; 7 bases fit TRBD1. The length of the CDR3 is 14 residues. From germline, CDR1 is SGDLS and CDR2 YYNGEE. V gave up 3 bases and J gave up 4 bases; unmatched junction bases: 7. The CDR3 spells CASSAGDRLYEQYL. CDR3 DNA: TGTGCCAGCAGCGCCGGGGACAGACTATACGAGCAGTACTTA.

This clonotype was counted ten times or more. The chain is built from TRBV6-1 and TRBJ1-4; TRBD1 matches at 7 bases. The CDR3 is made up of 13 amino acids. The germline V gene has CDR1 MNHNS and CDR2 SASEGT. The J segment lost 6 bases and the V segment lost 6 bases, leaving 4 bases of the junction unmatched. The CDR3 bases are TGTGCCAGCAGCAACAGGGGTTATGAAAAACTGTTTTTT. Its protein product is CASSNRGYEKLFF.

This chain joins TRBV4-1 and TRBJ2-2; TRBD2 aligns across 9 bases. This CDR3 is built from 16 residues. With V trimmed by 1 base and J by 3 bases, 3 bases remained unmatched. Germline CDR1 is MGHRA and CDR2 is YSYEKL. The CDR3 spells CASSQVAGGDTGELFF. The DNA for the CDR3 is TGCGCCAGCAGCCAAGTCGCGGGGGGGGACACCGGGGAGCTGTTTTTT.

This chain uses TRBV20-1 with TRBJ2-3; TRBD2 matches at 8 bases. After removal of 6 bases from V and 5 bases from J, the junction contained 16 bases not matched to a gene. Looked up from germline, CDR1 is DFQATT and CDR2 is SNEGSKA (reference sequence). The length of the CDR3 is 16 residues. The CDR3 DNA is TGCAGTGCATCCTCCTCCGGGGGGGCCGGGGTAGATACGCAGTATTTT. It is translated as CSASSSGGAGVDTQYF.

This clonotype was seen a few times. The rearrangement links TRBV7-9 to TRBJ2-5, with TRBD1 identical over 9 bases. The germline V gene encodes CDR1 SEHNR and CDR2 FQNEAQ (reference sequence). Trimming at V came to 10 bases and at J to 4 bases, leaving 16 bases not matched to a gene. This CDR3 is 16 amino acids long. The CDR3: CATNAGDREIAETQYF. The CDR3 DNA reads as TGTGCCACCAACGCGGGGGACAGGGAGATCGCAGAGACCCAGTACTTC.

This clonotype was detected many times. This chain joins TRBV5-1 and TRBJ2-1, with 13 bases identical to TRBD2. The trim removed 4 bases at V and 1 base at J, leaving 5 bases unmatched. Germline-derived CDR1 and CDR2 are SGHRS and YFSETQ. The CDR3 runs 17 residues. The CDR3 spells CASSPGLAGASYNEQFF. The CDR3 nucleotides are TGCGCCAGCAGCCCAGGACTAGCGGGGGCTTCCTACAATGAGCAGTTCTTC.

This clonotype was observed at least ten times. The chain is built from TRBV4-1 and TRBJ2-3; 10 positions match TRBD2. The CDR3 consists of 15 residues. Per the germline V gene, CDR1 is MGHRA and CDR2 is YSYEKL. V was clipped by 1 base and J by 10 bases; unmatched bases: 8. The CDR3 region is CASSQASGGTTPQYF. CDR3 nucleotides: TGCGCCAGCAGCCAAGCTAGCGGGGGTACCACCCCGCAGTATTTT.

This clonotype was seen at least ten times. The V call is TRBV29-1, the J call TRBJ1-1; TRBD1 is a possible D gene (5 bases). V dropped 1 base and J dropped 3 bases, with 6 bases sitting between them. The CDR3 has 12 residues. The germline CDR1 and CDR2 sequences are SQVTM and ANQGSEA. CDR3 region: CSVEGDDTEAFF. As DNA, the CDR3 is TGCAGCGTTGAAGGGGACGACACTGAAGCTTTCTTT. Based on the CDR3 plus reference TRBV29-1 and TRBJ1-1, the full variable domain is SAVISQKPSRDICQRGTSLTIQCQVDSQVTMMFWYRQQPGQSLTLIATANQGSEATYESGFVIDKFPISRPNLTFSTLTVSNMSPEDSSIYLCSVEGDDTEAFFGQGTRLTVV.

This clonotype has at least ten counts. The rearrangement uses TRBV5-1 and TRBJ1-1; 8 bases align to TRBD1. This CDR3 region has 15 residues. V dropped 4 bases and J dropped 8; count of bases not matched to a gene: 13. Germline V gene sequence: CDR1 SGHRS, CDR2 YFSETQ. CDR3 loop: CASSPREPGQVEAFF. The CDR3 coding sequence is TGCGCCAGCAGCCCACGCGAACCGGGACAGGTCGAAGCTTTCTTT.

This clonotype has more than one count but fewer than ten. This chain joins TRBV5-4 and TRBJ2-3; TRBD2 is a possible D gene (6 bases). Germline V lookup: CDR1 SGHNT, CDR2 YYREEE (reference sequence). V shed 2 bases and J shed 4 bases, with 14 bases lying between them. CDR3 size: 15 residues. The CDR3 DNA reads TGTGCCAGCAGCTTTGCGGGGCCTGTTGCAGATACGCAGTATTTT. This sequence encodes CASSFAGPVADTQYF.

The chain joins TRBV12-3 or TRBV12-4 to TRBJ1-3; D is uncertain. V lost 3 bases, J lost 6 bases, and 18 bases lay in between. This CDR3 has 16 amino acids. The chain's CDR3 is CASSFSAGRRVNTIYF. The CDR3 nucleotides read TGTGCCAGCAGTTTCTCCGCCGGACGCCGGGTAAACACCATATATTTT.

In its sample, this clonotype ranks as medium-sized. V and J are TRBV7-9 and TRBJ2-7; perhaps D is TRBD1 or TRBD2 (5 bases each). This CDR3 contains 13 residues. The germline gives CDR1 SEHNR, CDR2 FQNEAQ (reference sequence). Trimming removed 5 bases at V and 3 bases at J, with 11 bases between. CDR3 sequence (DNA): TGTGCCAGCAGCCCGGGGCAGGTCTACGAGCAGTACTTC. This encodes CASSPGQVYEQYF.

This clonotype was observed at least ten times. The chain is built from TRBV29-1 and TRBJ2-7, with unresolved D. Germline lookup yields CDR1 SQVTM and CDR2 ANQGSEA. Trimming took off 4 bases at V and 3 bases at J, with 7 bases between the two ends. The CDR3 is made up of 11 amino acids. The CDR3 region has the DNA TGCAGCGTTGCGGAGAGCTACGAGCAGTACTTC. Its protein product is CSVAESYEQYF.

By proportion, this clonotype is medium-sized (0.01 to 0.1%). CDR3 nucleotide sequence: TGTGCCAGCAGCTTGACGGACGGGAACCGAGTAGATACGCAGTATTTT. It yields the protein CASSLTDGNRVDTQYF. The gene calls are TRBV5-6 and TRBJ2-3, with D maybe TRBD2 (5 bases). The germline V gene encodes CDR1 SGHDT and CDR2 YYEEEE. The V end was cut by 1 base, the J end by 5 bases, with 17 bases between. This CDR3 comprises 16 residues.

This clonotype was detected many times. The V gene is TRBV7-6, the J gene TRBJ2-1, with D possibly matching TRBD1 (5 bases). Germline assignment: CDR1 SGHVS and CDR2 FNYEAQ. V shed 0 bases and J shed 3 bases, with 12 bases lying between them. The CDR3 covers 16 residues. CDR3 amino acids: CASSLAWGSNYNEQFF. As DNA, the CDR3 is TGTGCCAGCAGCTTAGCGTGGGGCAGCAACTACAATGAGCAGTTCTTC.

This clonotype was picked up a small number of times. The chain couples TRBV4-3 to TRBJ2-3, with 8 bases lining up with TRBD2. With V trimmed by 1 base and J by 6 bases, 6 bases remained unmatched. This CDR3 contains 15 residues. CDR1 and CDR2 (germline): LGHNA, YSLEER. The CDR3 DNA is TGCGCCAGCAGCCAAGCCAGCGGGGGAGTGGATACGCAGTATTTT. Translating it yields CASSQASGGVDTQYF.